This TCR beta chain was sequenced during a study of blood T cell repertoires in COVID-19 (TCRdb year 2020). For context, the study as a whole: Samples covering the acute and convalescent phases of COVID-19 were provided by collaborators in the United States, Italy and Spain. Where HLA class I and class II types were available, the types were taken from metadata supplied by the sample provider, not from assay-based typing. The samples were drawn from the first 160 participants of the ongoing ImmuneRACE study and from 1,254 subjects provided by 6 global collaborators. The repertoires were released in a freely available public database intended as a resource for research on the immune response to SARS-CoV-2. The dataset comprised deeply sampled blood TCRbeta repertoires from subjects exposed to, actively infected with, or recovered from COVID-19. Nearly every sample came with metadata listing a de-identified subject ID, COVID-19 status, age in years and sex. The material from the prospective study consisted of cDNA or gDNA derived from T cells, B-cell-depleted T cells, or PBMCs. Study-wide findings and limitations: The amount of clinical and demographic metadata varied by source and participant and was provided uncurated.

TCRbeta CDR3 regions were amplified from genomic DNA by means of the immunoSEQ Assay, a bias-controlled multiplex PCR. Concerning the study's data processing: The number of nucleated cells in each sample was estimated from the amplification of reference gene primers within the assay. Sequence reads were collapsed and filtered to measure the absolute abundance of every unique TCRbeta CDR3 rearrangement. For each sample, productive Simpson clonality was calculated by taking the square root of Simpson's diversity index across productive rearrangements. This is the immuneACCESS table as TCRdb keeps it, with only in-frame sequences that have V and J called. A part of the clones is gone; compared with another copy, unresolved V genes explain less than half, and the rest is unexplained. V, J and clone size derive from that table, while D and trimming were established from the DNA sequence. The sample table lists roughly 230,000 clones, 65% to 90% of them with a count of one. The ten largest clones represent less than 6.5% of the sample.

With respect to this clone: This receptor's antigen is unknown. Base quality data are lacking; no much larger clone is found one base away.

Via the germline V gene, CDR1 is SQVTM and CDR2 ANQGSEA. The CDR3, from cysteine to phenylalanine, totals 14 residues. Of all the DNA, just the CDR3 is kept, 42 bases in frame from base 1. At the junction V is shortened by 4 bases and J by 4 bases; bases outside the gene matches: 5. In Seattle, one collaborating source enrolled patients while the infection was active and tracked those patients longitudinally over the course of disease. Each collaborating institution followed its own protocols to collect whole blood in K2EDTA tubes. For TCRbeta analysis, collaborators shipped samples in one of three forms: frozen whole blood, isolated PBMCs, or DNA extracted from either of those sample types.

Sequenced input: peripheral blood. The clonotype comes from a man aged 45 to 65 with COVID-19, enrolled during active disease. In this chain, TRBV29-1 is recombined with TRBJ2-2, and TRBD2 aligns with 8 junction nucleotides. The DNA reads TGCAGCGTTGGGCGCGGGGGGCCCACCGGGGAGCTGTTTTTT. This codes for CSVGRGGPTGELFF.